This TCR beta chain was sequenced during a study of CD8 T cells in Susac syndrome. Whole-study results and caveats: As the study acknowledged, the number of individuals in its TCR sequencing and HLA analysis was relatively small.

Healthy donors acted as controls, with matching for age and sex. This clonotype appeared a single time. Its target is not known. After removal of 9 bases from V and 3 bases from J, the junction contained 7 bases not matched to a gene. The CDR3 totals 14 residues. Germline CDR1 SNHLY, CDR2 FYNNEI. RNA, at about 0.45 to 1 ug, was reverse transcribed with random hexamers. It was immunoSEQ multiplex PCR that amplified TCR beta CDR3 across 54 Vbeta and 13 Jbeta. TCRdb re-called the immunoSEQ multiplex PCR reads with MiXCR, one entry per CDR3 protein. The sample includes roughly 120,000 distinct CDR3 sequences, roughly 95% of them seen just once.

Input material: CD4+ T cells from PBMCs. The receptor was isolated from a human donor in good health. This rearrangement joins TRBV2 to TRBJ2-5, with 10 bases that match TRBD2. Here the CDR3 DNA reads TGTGCCAGTTCTCTAGCGGGAGTAAAAGAGACCCAGTACTTC. As protein: CASSLAGVKETQYF.